What follows are 8 T cell receptor beta chains derived from one specimen sequenced in a study of blood T cell repertoires in COVID-19. Assay: immunoSEQ multiplex PCR; the TCRdb copy retains only in-frame clones and omits some. The sample shows about 120,000 clones, roughly nine tenths of them seen only once. The sample comprised peripheral blood. Receptor source: a man in his forties or fifties with active COVID-19.

This chain uses TRBV5-5 with TRBJ2-1, with 11 nucleotides matching TRBD2. The V gene end was trimmed by 4 bases and the J gene end by 4 bases; junction bases not matched to a gene: 4. The CDR3 spans 15 residues. Germline CDR1 reads SGHKS; CDR2 reads YYEKEE (reference sequence). The CDR3 loop is CASSPGLAAYNEQFF. The CDR3 DNA is TGTGCCAGCAGCCCGGGACTAGCGGCATACAATGAGCAGTTCTTC.

The chain uses TRBV11-3 and TRBJ2-3; D gene uncertain. The CDR3 sequence is 13 residues long. Trimming removed 4 bases at V and 6 bases at J, with 11 bases between. Germline V gene data show CDR1 as SGHNT and CDR2 as YENEEA. This CDR3 reads CASSSPTQDTQYF. The DNA for the CDR3 is TGTGCCAGCAGCTCCCCAACCCAGGATACGCAGTATTTT.

This clone came up once. The chain has TRBV18 and TRBJ1-2; 7 nucleotides agree with TRBD1. This CDR3 is 17 amino acids long. Per the germline V gene, CDR1 is KGHSH and CDR2 is LQKENI. J gave up 0 bases and V 6 bases, and 13 bases lay outside the gene matches. CDR3 amino acids: CASSPSSGTASNYGYTF. The CDR3 DNA follows: TGTGCCAGCTCTCCTAGCTCTGGGACAGCATCTAACTATGGCTACACCTTC.

V and J are TRBV3-1 (or the pseudogene TRBV3-2) and TRBJ1-3, with 7 bases that match TRBD1. This CDR3 has 15 amino acids. The V and J ends lost 2 bases and 3 bases, in that order; junction bases with no gene match: 4. Looked up from germline, CDR1 is LGHDT and CDR2 is YNNKEL (reference sequence). For the CDR3, the DNA is TGTGCCAGCAGCCAAAACAGGGGTGGTGGAAACACCATATATTTT. Its translation: CASSQNRGGGNTIYF.

The chain has TRBV30 and TRBJ2-1; TRBD2 matches 9 bases. The CDR3 is 15 amino acids. Germline V gene sequence: CDR1 GTSNPN, CDR2 SVGIG (reference sequence). Trimming removed 3 bases from V and 5 bases from J; junction bases left unmatched: 8. The CDR3 DNA is TGTGCCTGGAGGGCGGCGGGAGGGCCTAACAATGAGCAGTTCTTC. It encodes CAWRAAGGPNNEQFF.

On this clone: A junction end diverges from the germline sequence, so it may reflect a read error. This chain uses TRBV19 with TRBJ1-5; D unresolved. The CDR3 contains 16 residues. CDR1 and CDR2 (germline): LNHDA, SQIVND (reference sequence). This CDR3 reads CASRPRGDVSNQPRHF. The CDR3 nucleotides read TGTGCCAGTAGACCGCGGGGAGACGTTAGCAATCAGCCCCGGCATTTT.

This chain links TRBV9 with TRBJ1-5; possibly TRBD1 for D (6 bases). V lost 4 bases, J lost 4 bases, and 18 bases lay in between. The CDR3 contains 16 residues. The germline V gene has CDR1 SGDLS and CDR2 YYNGEE. In DNA, the CDR3 is TGTGCCAGCAGCCCGTGCGAACGGACAGATAATCAGCCCCAGCATTTT. It translates to CASSPCERTDNQPQHF.

This chain uses TRBV5-1 with TRBJ2-7; 7 bases are shared with TRBD1. From germline, CDR1 is SGHRS and CDR2 YFSETQ. This CDR3 region has 13 residues. The J segment lost 4 bases and the V segment lost 3 bases, leaving 4 bases of the junction unmatched. The CDR3 nucleotides read TGCGCCAGCAGCTCTGACAGGGCTTACGAGCAGTACTTC. Translation gives CASSSDRAYEQYF.